The 23 T cell receptor beta chains in this list originate from one sample, sequenced in a study of blood T cells in healthy people across ages. Primers used in a second PCR of about 6 to 11 cycles were a sample-barcoded 5' primer and a J-beta primer mix. Using its own MiXCR run on the 5' RACE reads, TCRdb lists one record per CDR3 protein. The sample records approximately 770,000 distinct CDR3 sequences, roughly 60% being singletons. The material sequenced was blood. These receptors were taken from a man aged 25 to 45 in good health.

With respect to this clonotype: This clone may be a read error of a much larger clone one base away. V gene TRBV3-1 combines with J gene TRBJ1-5; D call uncertain. This CDR3 contains 13 residues. Trimming pared 8 bases from V and 3 bases from J, leaving 11 bases between. CDR1 LGHDT and CDR2 YNNKEL come from the germline V gene (reference sequence). The CDR3 coding sequence is TGTGCCAGCGGCCCGGGAGACAATCAGCCCCAGCATTTT. It is translated as CASGPGDNQPQHF. Based on the CDR3 plus reference TRBV3-1 and TRBJ1-5, the full variable domain is DTAVSQTPKYLVTQMGNDKSIKCEQNLGHDTMYWYKQDSKKFLKIMFSYNNKELIINETVPNRFSPKSPDKAHLNLHINSLELGDSAVYFCASGPGDNQPQHFGDGTRLSIL.

This clonotype was detected ten times or more. The junction differs from germline at one of its ends, possibly a read error. The chain has TRBV3-1 and TRBJ2-7; D ambiguous. This CDR3 region has 13 residues. The germline V gene encodes CDR1 LGHDT and CDR2 YNNKEL (reference sequence). Here the CDR3 reads CASSRRQGYEQYF. The DNA of the CDR3 is TGCGCCAGCAGCCGCAGACAAGGCTACGAGCAGTACTTC.

The genes are TRBV6-6 and TRBJ2-4; 7 bases map to TRBD2. The ends lost 10 bases at V and 8 bases at J; junction bases unmatched: 8. The CDR3 loop spans 12 amino acids. The V gene's germline CDR1 is MNHNY and CDR2 SVGAGI (reference sequence). The CDR3 DNA is TGTGCCATCGGACTGGGGGGGGACATTCAGTACTTC. This sequence encodes CAIGLGGDIQYF.

At least ten counts were recorded for this clonotype. The rearrangement uses TRBV7-9 and TRBJ1-4; TRBD1 might be the D (6 bases). V dropped 5 bases and J dropped 0 bases, with 7 bases sitting between them. Germline V lookup: CDR1 SEHNR, CDR2 FQNEAQ (reference sequence). The CDR3 sequence is 14 residues long. The CDR3 DNA follows: TGTGCCAGCAGCCCAGGGGCAACTAATGAAAAACTGTTTTTT. This translates into CASSPGATNEKLFF.

The J gene is TRBJ2-3, the V gene TRBV4-3, with D perhaps matching TRBD1 or TRBD2 (6 bases each). The ends were cut back, 0 bases at V and 4 bases at J, with 14 bases in the middle. The length of the CDR3 is 16 residues. The germline CDR1 and CDR2 sequences are LGHNA and YSLEER. CDR3 residues: CASSQDVGGGADTQYF. In nucleotides, the CDR3 is TGCGCCAGCAGCCAAGATGTAGGGGGAGGAGCAGATACGCAGTATTTT.

The chain's CDR3 is CASSVERYGYTF. The CDR3 nucleotides are TGTGCCAGCAGTGTGGAGCGCTATGGCTACACCTTC. V and J are TRBV2 and TRBJ1-2, with unresolved D. The V gene's germline CDR1 is SNHLY and CDR2 FYNNEI. The V end lost 4 bases, the J end lost 4 bases, and 7 bases lay between the germline ends. The CDR3 has 12 residues.

Comment on this clonotype: A junction boundary mismatches the germline segment, possibly from a read error. This chain links TRBV15 with TRBJ2-1; D remains unclear. The CDR3 is 14 residues long. Germline lookup yields CDR1 LNHNV and CDR2 YYDKDF (reference sequence). The CDR3 region is CVTSRDYSYNEQFF. The CDR3 DNA reads TGTGTCACCAGCAGAGATTACAGCTACAATGAGCAGTTCTTC.

There are a few counts of this clonotype. This chain connects TRBV7-2 to TRBJ2-7; D remains unclear. V shed 1 base and J shed 3 bases, with 13 bases lying between them. This CDR3 comprises 15 residues. CDR1 and CDR2 from the germline V gene are SGHTA and FQGNSA. The CDR3 loop reads CASSLGRNVDYEQYF. The CDR3 nucleotides are TGTGCCAGCAGCTTAGGAAGGAACGTCGACTACGAGCAGTACTTC.

The chain links TRBV20-1 to TRBJ2-7; no clear D. Trimming removed 1 base from V and 3 bases from J, with 19 bases in between. The germline gives CDR1 DFQATT, CDR2 SNEGSKA (reference sequence). The CDR3 sequence is 16 residues long. CDR3 coding DNA: TGCAGTGCTAGAGTCCACACTAAGGACCTTAGCTACGAGCAGTACTTC. This sequence encodes CSARVHTKDLSYEQYF.

V is TRBV2 and J is TRBJ2-1; 7 bases match TRBD2. CDR1 SNHLY and CDR2 FYNNEI come from the germline V gene. Trimming took 0 bases from V and 4 from J; bases not matched to a gene: 6. The CDR3 totals 16 residues. This chain's CDR3 is CASSEAQRGSYNEQFF. As DNA, the CDR3 is TGTGCCAGCAGTGAAGCTCAGCGGGGCTCTTACAATGAGCAGTTCTTC.

The table lists this clonotype with a few counts. J is TRBJ1-1 and V is TRBV6-1; D call uncertain. Trimming stripped 3 bases from V and 0 bases from J, with 14 bases between. Germline-derived CDR1 and CDR2 are MNHNS and SASEGT. The CDR3 has 16 residues. The CDR3 is CASSDLYGLMNTEAFF. DNA of the CDR3: TGTGCCAGCAGTGACTTATACGGGCTGATGAACACTGAAGCTTTCTTT.

The gene calls are TRBV7-9 and TRBJ2-7; maybe TRBD2 (6 bases). The germline V gene has CDR1 SEHNR and CDR2 FQNEAQ (reference sequence). V lost 6 bases, J lost 0 bases, and 15 bases lay in between. The CDR3 length is 15 residues. The chain's CDR3 is CASREGAGSSYEQYF. The CDR3 DNA follows: TGTGCCAGCAGGGAGGGCGCGGGAAGCTCCTACGAGCAGTACTTC.

This clonotype was counted only a few times. Compared with germline, one end of the junction differs, possibly owing to a read error. The genes are TRBV6-5 and TRBJ2-1; D tentatively fits TRBD1 or TRBD2 (6 bases each). The germline gives CDR1 MNHEY, CDR2 SVGAGI. CDR3 length: 15 amino acids. This CDR3 reads CAGSYQTGAYNEQFF. Written as DNA, the CDR3 is TGTGCCGGCAGCTACCAGACGGGGGCTTACAATGAGCAGTTCTTC.

The chain uses TRBV20-1 and TRBJ1-2; possible D gene TRBD1, 5 bases. Deletions cut 4 bases from V and 12 bases from J, with 21 bases between. Germline CDR1 is DFQATT and CDR2 is SNEGSKA (reference sequence). The length of the CDR3 is 13 residues. The CDR3 reads CSAISGGREADTF. The CDR3 coding sequence is TGCAGTGCTATCTCGGGGGGAAGGGAGGCGGACACCTTC.

The J gene is TRBJ2-3, the V gene TRBV20-1, with 8 bases lining up with TRBD2. The germline CDR1 and CDR2 sequences are DFQATT and SNEGSKA (reference sequence). The CDR3 length is 14 residues. The J segment lost 3 bases and the V segment lost 6 bases, leaving 8 bases of the junction unmatched. The chain's CDR3 is CSASGGGGTDTQYF. The CDR3 DNA sequence: TGCAGTGCCAGCGGAGGCGGGGGGACAGATACGCAGTATTTT.

This CDR3 is CASSLGQVDNEQFF. DNA of the CDR3: TGCGCCAGCAGCTTGGGACAGGTTGACAATGAGCAGTTCTTC. This sequence joins TRBV5-1 and TRBJ2-1; possibly TRBD1 for D (6 bases). The CDR3 consists of 14 residues. V lost 0 bases, J lost 5 bases, and 9 bases lay in between. From germline, CDR1 is SGHRS and CDR2 YFSETQ. The variable domain in full, with the rest retrieved from reference TRBV5-1 and TRBJ2-1, is KAGVTQTPRYLIKTRGQQVTLSCSPISGHRSVSWYQQTPGQGLQFLFEYFSETQRNKGNFPGRFSGRQFSNSRSEMNVSTLELGDSALYLCASSLGQVDNEQFFGPGTRLTVL.

This chain links TRBV7-8 with TRBJ2-3, with 9 nucleotides matching TRBD2. V gave up 3 bases and J gave up 3 bases; unmatched junction bases: 10. The CDR3 is made up of 17 amino acids. The germline V gene encodes CDR1 SGHVS and CDR2 FQNEAQ. The CDR3 bases are TGTGCCAGCAGCTTGGCTAGTCTAGCGGGGAAAACAGATACGCAGTATTTT. Protein: CASSLASLAGKTDTQYF.

As for this clonotype: A much bigger clone sits one base away, suggesting this may be a read error. The V call is TRBV7-9, the J call TRBJ2-1; 8 bases map to TRBD2. Germline CDR1 and CDR2: SEHNR and FQNEAQ (reference sequence). CDR3 length: 17 residues. CDR3 amino acids: CASNLARASGLRNEQFF. DNA of the CDR3: TGTGCCAGCAACTTAGCGCGGGCTAGCGGGTTGAGGAATGAGCAGTTCTTC.

The rearrangement links TRBV28 to TRBJ2-7; TRBD2 aligns across 8 bases. The CDR3 contains 15 residues. V gave up 7 bases and J gave up 3 bases; unmatched junction bases: 11. Per germline, CDR1 MDHEN and CDR2 SYDVKM. CDR3 in amino acids: CASNSGSALDYEQYF. CDR3 DNA: TGTGCCAGCAACAGCGGGAGCGCCCTAGACTACGAGCAGTACTTC.

J is TRBJ2-5 and V is TRBV7-8; unclear D gene. The CDR3 runs to 14 residues. V lost 3 bases and J 1 base, leaving 9 bases between the germline ends. The germline gives CDR1 SGHVS, CDR2 FQNEAQ. This chain's CDR3 is CASSFTETQETQYF. The CDR3 DNA sequence: TGTGCCAGCAGCTTCACAGAGACCCAAGAGACCCAGTACTTC.

The rearrangement links TRBV10-3 to TRBJ2-5, with 7 bases aligning to TRBD1. The V and J ends lost 7 bases and 1 base, in that order; junction bases with no gene match: 9. The CDR3 spans 15 residues. The germline gives CDR1 ENHRY, CDR2 SYGVKD. DNA for the CDR3: TGTGCCATCATGGACAGGACACCTGGCCAAGAGACCCAGTACTTC. Translating it yields CAIMDRTPGQETQYF.

The chain carries TRBV6-6 and TRBJ1-2; D is possibly TRBD1 (5 bases). The germline V gene has CDR1 MNHNY and CDR2 SVGAGI (reference sequence). This CDR3 is built from 15 residues. The V end lost 6 bases, the J end lost 8 bases, and 22 bases lay between the germline ends. CDR3 sequence (DNA): TGTGCCAGCAGCCAGGGACGTGGGGGTATGGGAGGCTACACCTTC. It codes for CASSQGRGGMGGYTF.

This clonotype turned up a few times. With a much larger clone just one base away, this may be a read error. This sequence joins TRBV7-2 and TRBJ2-5; D gene ambiguous. V shed 2 bases and J shed 4 bases, with 11 bases lying between them. CDR1 SGHTA and CDR2 FQGNSA come from the germline V gene. CDR3 length: 14 residues. The DNA for the CDR3 is TGTACCAGCAGCTTAACCTCGGTTCGAGAGACCCAGTACTTC. It encodes CTSSLTSVRETQYF.